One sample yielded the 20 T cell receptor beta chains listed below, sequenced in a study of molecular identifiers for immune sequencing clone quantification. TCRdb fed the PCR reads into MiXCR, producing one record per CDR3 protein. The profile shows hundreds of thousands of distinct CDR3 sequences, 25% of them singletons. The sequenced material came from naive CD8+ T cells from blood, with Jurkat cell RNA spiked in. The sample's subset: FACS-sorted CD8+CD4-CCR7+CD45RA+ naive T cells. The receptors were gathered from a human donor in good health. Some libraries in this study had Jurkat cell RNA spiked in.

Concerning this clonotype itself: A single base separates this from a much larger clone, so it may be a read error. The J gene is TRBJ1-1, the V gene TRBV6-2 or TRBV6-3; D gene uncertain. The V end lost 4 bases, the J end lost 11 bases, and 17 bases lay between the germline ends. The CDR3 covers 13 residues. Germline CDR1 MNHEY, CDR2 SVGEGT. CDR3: CASSSSTGWTAFF. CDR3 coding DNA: TGTGCCAGCAGTTCCTCGACGGGATGGACGGCTTTCTTT.

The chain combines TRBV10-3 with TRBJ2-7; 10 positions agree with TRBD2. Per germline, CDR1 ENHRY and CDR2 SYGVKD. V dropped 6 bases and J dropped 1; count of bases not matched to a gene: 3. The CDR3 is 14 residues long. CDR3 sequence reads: CAIRSSGSSYEQYF. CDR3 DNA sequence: TGTGCCATCAGGTCTAGCGGGAGTTCCTACGAGCAGTACTTC.

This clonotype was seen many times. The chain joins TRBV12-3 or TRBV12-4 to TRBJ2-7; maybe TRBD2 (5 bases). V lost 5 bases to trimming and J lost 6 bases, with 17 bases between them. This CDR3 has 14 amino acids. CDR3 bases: TGTGCCAGCAGTGTCGTCATGAGGGAAGGCGAGCAGTACTTC. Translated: CASSVVMREGEQYF.

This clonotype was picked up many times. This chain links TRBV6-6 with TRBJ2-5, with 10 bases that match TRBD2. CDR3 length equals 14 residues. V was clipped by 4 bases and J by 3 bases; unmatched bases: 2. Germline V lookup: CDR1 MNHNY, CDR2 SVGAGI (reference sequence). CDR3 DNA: TGTGCCAGCAGTTCCGGACTAGCGGAAGAGACCCAGTACTTC. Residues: CASSSGLAEETQYF.

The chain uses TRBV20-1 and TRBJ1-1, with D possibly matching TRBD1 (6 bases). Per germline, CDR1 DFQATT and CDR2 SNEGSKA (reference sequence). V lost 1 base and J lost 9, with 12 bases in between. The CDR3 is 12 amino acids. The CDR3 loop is CSARAGAVQAFF. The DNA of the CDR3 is TGCAGTGCTAGAGCGGGGGCAGTTCAAGCTTTCTTT.

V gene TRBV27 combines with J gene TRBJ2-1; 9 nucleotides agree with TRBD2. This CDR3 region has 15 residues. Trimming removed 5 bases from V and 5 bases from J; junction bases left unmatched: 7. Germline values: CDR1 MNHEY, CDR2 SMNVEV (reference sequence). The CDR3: CASSTRTSANNEQFF. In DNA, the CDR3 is TGTGCCAGCAGTACGCGGACTAGCGCGAACAATGAGCAGTTCTTC.

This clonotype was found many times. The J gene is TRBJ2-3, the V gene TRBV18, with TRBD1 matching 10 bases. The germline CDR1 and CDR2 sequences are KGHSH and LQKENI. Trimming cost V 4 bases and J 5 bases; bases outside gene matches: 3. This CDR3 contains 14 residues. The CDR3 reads CASSLDRGLDTQYF. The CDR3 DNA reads TGTGCCAGCTCACTCGACAGGGGGCTAGATACGCAGTATTTT.

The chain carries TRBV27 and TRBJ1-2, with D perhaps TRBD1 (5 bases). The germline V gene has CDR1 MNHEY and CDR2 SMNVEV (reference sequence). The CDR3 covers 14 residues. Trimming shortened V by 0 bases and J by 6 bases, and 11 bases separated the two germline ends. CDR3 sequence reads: CASSLSVGANGYTF. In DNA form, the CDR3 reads TGTGCCAGCAGTTTATCGGTAGGGGCGAATGGCTACACCTTC.

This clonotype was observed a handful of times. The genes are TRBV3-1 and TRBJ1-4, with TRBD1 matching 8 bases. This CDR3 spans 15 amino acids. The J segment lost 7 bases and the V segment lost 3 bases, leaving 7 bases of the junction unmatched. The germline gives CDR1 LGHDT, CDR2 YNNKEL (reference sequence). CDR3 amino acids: CASSHPTGAREKLFF. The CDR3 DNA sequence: TGTGCCAGCAGCCACCCGACAGGGGCCCGTGAAAAACTGTTTTTT.

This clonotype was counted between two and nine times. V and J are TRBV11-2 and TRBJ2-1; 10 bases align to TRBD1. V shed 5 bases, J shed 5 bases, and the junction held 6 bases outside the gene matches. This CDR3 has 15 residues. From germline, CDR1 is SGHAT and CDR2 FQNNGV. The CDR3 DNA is TGTGCCAGCAGCACAGACAGGGGGCTGGACAATGAGCAGTTCTTC. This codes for CASSTDRGLDNEQFF.

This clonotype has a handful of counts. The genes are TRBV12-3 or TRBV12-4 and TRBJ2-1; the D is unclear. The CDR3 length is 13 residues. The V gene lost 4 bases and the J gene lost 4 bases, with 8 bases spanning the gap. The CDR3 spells CASSSGQYNEQFF. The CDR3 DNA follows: TGTGCCAGCAGTTCCGGGCAGTACAATGAGCAGTTCTTC.

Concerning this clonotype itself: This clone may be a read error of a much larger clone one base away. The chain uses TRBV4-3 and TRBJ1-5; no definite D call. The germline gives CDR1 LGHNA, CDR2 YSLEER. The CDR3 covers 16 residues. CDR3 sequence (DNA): TGCGCCAGCAGCCAAGAATATTCCCAACTCAATCTGCCCCAGCATTTT. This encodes CASSQEYSQLNLPQHF.

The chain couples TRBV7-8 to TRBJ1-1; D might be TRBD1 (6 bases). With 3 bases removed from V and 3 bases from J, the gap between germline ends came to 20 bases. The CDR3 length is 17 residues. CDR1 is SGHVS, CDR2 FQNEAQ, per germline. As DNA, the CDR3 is TGTGCCAGCAGCTTTGCGTGGGGCAGGGGAGAGGACACTGAAGCTTTCTTT. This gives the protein CASSFAWGRGEDTEAFF.

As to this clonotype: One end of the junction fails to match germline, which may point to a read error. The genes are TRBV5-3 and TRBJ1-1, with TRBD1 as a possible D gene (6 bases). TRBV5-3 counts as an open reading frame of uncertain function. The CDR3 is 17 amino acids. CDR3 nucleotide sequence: TGTGCCAGCAGCTTGGATTGGACAGAAATTCAAAACACTGAAGCTTTCTTT. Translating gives CASSLDWTEIQNTEAFF.

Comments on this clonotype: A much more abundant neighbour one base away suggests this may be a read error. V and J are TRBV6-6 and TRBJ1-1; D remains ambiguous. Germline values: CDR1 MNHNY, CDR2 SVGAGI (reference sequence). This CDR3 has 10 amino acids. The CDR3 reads CTSSYLEAFF. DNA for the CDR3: TGTACCAGCAGTTATCTGGAAGCTTTCTTT.

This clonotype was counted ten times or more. The CDR3 sequence: CASSQSSPYSNQPQHF. CDR3 coding DNA: TGCGCCAGCAGCCAGAGTAGTCCGTATAGCAATCAGCCCCAGCATTTT. This sequence joins TRBV4-1 and TRBJ1-5; D gene unclear. The germline V gene encodes CDR1 MGHRA and CDR2 YSYEKL. Deletions cut 3 bases from V and 0 bases from J, with 12 bases between. The length of the CDR3 is 16 residues.

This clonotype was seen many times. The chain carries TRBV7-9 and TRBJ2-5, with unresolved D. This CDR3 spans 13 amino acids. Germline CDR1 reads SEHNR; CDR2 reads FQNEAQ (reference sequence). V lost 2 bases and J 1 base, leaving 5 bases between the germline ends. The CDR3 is CASSLWAQETQYF. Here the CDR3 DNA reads TGTGCCAGCAGCTTATGGGCCCAAGAGACCCAGTACTTC. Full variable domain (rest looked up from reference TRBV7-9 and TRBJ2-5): DTGVSQNPRHKITKRGQNVTFRCDPISEHNRLYWYRQTLGQGPEFLTYFQNEAQLEKSRLLSDRFSAERPKGSFSTLEIQRTEQGDSAMYLCASSLWAQETQYFGPGTRLLVL.

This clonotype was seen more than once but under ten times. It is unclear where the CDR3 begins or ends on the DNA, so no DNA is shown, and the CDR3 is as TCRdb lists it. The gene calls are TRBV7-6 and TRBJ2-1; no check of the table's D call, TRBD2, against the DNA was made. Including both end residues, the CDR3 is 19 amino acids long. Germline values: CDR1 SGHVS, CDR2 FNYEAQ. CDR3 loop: CASSDRWASGTSSYNEKFF.

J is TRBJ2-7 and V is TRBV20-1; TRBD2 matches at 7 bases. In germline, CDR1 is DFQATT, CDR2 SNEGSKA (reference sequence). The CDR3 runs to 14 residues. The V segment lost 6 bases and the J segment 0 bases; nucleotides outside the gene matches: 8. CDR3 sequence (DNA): TGCAGTGCGGATCTCACTAGCGCCTCCTACGAGCAGTACTTC. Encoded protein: CSADLTSASYEQYF.

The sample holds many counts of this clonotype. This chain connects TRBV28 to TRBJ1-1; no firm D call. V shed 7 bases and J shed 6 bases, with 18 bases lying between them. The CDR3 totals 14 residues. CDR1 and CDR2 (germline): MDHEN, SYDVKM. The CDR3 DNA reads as TGTGCCAGCATGGGGTTTGATGGGCTCGCTGAAGCTTTCTTT. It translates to CASMGFDGLAEAFF.